The 2 T cell receptor beta chains below were found in one sample sequenced in a study of blood T cells in healthy people across ages. A sample-barcoded 5' primer and a J-beta primer mix were used in a second PCR of roughly 6 to 12 cycles. TCRdb processed the 5' RACE reads anew with MiXCR; each CDR3 protein has one entry. Of 800,000 or so distinct CDR3 sequences in the sample, 20% to 30% were seen once. These data are also associated with another study on T cells of mothers and their children.

Sequencing was done on a sample of blood. The source of these receptors is a boy between 5 and 17 years old in good health.

The genes are TRBV6-6 and TRBJ2-5; D is uncertain. Germline CDR1 is MNHNY and CDR2 is SVGAGI (reference sequence). The ends were cut back, 6 bases at V and 5 bases at J, with 10 bases in the middle. This CDR3 region has 12 residues. CDR3 loop: CASRGIRETQYF. The CDR3 bases are TGTGCCAGCAGGGGAATCCGTGAGACCCAGTACTTC.

The rearrangement joins TRBV12-3 or TRBV12-4 to TRBJ1-2; 9 bases agree with TRBD1. The CDR3 covers 14 residues. V was pared by 4 bases and J by 4 bases, with 4 bases of the junction left unmatched. CDR3 sequence: CASSSGQGIYGYTF. For the CDR3, the DNA is TGTGCCAGCAGTTCAGGACAGGGGATCTATGGCTACACCTTC.